This entry lists 23 T cell receptor beta chains sequenced from one sample in a study of CD8 T cells in Susac syndrome (dated by TCRdb to between 2017 and 2020). Libraries were built with the immunoSEQ multiplex PCR assay. RNA was extracted using the RNeasy kit, and roughly 0.5 to 1 microgram was reverse transcribed with random hexamers. TCRdb reworked the public reads: Q25 trimming with fastp, MiXCR clone assembly, productive beta chains retained. A single entry per CDR3 protein holds the most common genes and DNA from its merged rows. The sample table shows roughly 200,000 distinct CDR3 sequences, and around 95% are seen once. 0.093% of the sample goes to the ten largest clones. Sequenced input: CD4+ T cells from PBMCs. Source of these receptors: a human donor with multiple sclerosis.

This clonotype was counted a few times. V gene TRBV3-1 combines with J gene TRBJ1-6; no clear D. Per the germline V gene, CDR1 is LGHDT and CDR2 is YNNKEL (reference sequence). V was pared by 1 base and J by 7 bases, with 2 bases between. This CDR3 has 12 residues. CDR3 loop: CASSQANSPLHF. CDR3 sequence (DNA): TGTGCCAGCAGCCAAGCCAATTCACCCCTCCACTTT.

The rearrangement uses TRBV20-1 and TRBJ2-3; 11 bases are shared with TRBD2. CDR3 length: 16 amino acids. Germline CDR1 DFQATT, CDR2 SNEGSKA (reference sequence). After removal of 3 bases from V and 5 bases from J, the junction contained 10 bases not matched to a gene. CDR3 loop: CSASRDSGGAKDTQYF. DNA for the CDR3: TGCAGTGCTAGTCGGGATAGCGGGGGGGCCAAAGATACGCAGTATTTT.

The rearrangement uses TRBV2 and TRBJ1-6; a possible D gene is TRBD1 (5 bases). V was shortened by 4 bases and J by 7 bases, with 11 bases between the two germline ends. Germline loops: CDR1 SNHLY, CDR2 FYNNEI. The CDR3 is made up of 14 amino acids. CDR3 bases: TGTGCCAGCAGTGTGTTGACAGAAAATTCACCCCTCCACTTT. Its translation: CASSVLTENSPLHF.

The chain is built from TRBV30 and TRBJ2-6, with no clear D. The V gene's germline CDR1 is GTSNPN and CDR2 SVGIG (reference sequence). This CDR3 contains 13 residues. Trimming cost V 5 bases and J 0 bases, with 5 bases left between them. Here the CDR3 DNA reads TGTGCCTGGGGTAACTCTGGGGCCAACGTCCTGACTTTC. It specifies CAWGNSGANVLTF. Together with reference TRBV30 and TRBJ2-6, the CDR3 gives the full variable domain: SQTIHQWPATLVQPVGSPLSLECTVEGTSNPNLYWYRQAAGRGLQLLFYSVGIGQISSEVPQNLSASRPQDRQFILSSKKLLLSDSGFYLCAWGNSGANVLTFGAGSRLTVL.

This clonotype was detected only once. The CDR3 coding sequence is TGTGCCAGCTCACTCTATGGACTAGCGGACTCCTACAATGAGCAGTTCTTC. This encodes CASSLYGLADSYNEQFF. The V gene is TRBV18, the J gene TRBJ2-1; 10 nucleotides align to TRBD2. Germline loops: CDR1 KGHSH, CDR2 LQKENI. This CDR3 is 17 amino acids long. The junction had 6 bases not matched to a gene; V was cut back by 4 bases and J by 0 bases.

The chain combines TRBV4-1 with TRBJ1-1; possibly TRBD1 for D (6 bases). Trimming took off 6 bases at V and 2 bases at J, with 13 bases between the two ends. CDR1 MGHRA and CDR2 YSYEKL come from the germline V gene. The CDR3 length is 14 residues. The CDR3: CASSLGGHNTEAFF. In DNA form, the CDR3 reads TGCGCCAGCAGTCTGGGGGGACACAACACTGAAGCTTTCTTT.

The chain is built from TRBV29-1 and TRBJ2-3; possible D gene TRBD1, 5 bases. Trimming took 3 bases from V and 3 from J, leaving 10 bases between them. CDR3 length: 13 residues. Germline CDR1 reads SQVTM; CDR2 reads ANQGSEA. CDR3: CSVDVRGTDTQYF. CDR3 nucleotides: TGCAGCGTTGATGTAAGGGGAACAGATACGCAGTATTTT.

The chain combines TRBV29-1 with TRBJ2-3; TRBD1 or TRBD2 may be the D gene (5 bases each). Per the germline V gene, CDR1 is SQVTM and CDR2 is ANQGSEA. V was clipped by 6 bases and J by 3 bases, with 16 bases between them. The CDR3 has 14 amino acids. CDR3 nucleotides: TGCAGCGTGGGACCTACCTCACCGACAGATACGCAGTATTTT. Its protein product is CSVGPTSPTDTQYF.

The chain has TRBV27 and TRBJ1-4, with D perhaps TRBD1 (6 bases). With 3 bases removed from V and 7 bases from J, the gap between germline ends came to 12 bases. Germline values: CDR1 MNHEY, CDR2 SMNVEV (reference sequence). The CDR3 consists of 14 residues. The CDR3 nucleotides read TGTGCCAGCAGTTTCGGGGGGCGCGGTGAAAAACTGTTTTTT. Its protein is CASSFGGRGEKLFF.

The rearrangement uses TRBV30 and TRBJ1-1; maybe TRBD1 (6 bases). V was cut by 0 bases and J by 10 bases, with 9 bases left in between. The CDR3 sequence is 11 residues long. Germline loops: CDR1 GTSNPN, CDR2 SVGIG (reference sequence). The CDR3 spells CAWSVGGGAFF. For the CDR3, the DNA is TGTGCCTGGAGTGTAGGGGGGGGAGCTTTCTTT.

The table lists this clonotype with a count of one. The chain uses TRBV20-1 and TRBJ2-1; 13 nucleotides match TRBD2. This CDR3 region has 18 residues. Per the germline V gene, CDR1 is DFQATT and CDR2 is SNEGSKA (reference sequence). The J segment lost 1 base and the V segment lost 3 bases, leaving 9 bases of the junction unmatched. In DNA form, the CDR3 reads TGCAGTGCTAGGGGCCCGACTAGCGGGGGGTATTCCTACAATGAGCAGTTCTTC. Amino acid sequence: CSARGPTSGGYSYNEQFF.

This chain uses TRBV25-1 with TRBJ1-1; D is perhaps TRBD1 (5 bases). This CDR3 has 13 amino acids. Trimming pared 2 bases from V and 5 bases from J, leaving 9 bases between. The germline V gene has CDR1 MGHDK and CDR2 SYGVNS. The CDR3 nucleotides are TGTGCCAGCAGTGAACCGGGGGGGACTGAAGCTTTCTTT. Translation: CASSEPGGTEAFF.

The genes are TRBV20-1 and TRBJ2-7; 9 bases are shared with TRBD1. The CDR3 is 14 amino acids. Per germline, CDR1 DFQATT and CDR2 SNEGSKA (reference sequence). V lost 6 bases, J lost 1 base, and 7 bases stayed unmatched. For the CDR3, the DNA is TGCAGTGCCCCGCCGGGACAGGGATCCTACGAGCAGTACTTC. Translated: CSAPPGQGSYEQYF.

V and J are TRBV5-6 and TRBJ2-1, with D possibly being TRBD1 (6 bases). The V gene's germline CDR1 is SGHDT and CDR2 YYEEEE. V was shortened by 2 bases and J by 4 bases, with 16 bases between the two germline ends. There are 16 residues in the CDR3. CDR3 in amino acids: CASSFWTAPDYNEQFF. Written as DNA, the CDR3 is TGTGCCAGCAGCTTCTGGACAGCCCCAGATTACAATGAGCAGTTCTTC.

The chain combines TRBV7-3 with TRBJ2-5; D not certain. Germline V gene sequence: CDR1 SGHTA, CDR2 FQGTGA. V lost 6 bases and J lost 4, with 12 bases in between. The CDR3 sequence is 13 residues long. The CDR3 spells CASSDPPRETQYF. The CDR3 bases are TGTGCCAGCAGTGACCCCCCGAGAGAGACCCAGTACTTC.

This clonotype was seen once. The rearrangement links TRBV2 to TRBJ2-6; 10 nucleotides agree with TRBD1. J lost 12 bases, V lost 5 bases, and 13 bases had no gene match. Per germline, CDR1 SNHLY and CDR2 FYNNEI. CDR3 length: 16 amino acids. The CDR3 here is CASSKGQGKSDSVLTF. The CDR3 bases are TGTGCCAGCAGTAAGGGACAGGGGAAGAGTGACAGCGTCCTGACTTTC.

This clonotype has a single count. V usage is TRBV30 and J usage is TRBJ1-4; D possibly corresponds to TRBD1 (6 bases). Trimming left V 2 bases short and J 7 bases short, with 17 bases between. Germline-derived CDR1 and CDR2 are GTSNPN and SVGIG (reference sequence). The CDR3 length is 15 residues. For the CDR3, the DNA is TGTGCCTGGAGTCCGAGTGGGGGGCTGGGTGAAAAACTGTTTTTT. Residues: CAWSPSGGLGEKLFF.

This chain joins TRBV3-1 and TRBJ1-1; 8 bases fit TRBD1. This CDR3 has 14 amino acids. Germline values: CDR1 LGHDT, CDR2 YNNKEL (reference sequence). Unmatched junction bases numbered 2, after V lost 1 base and J lost 4 bases. CDR3 protein: CASSQGRGLTEAFF. CDR3 nucleotide sequence: TGTGCCAGCAGCCAAGGCAGGGGGCTCACTGAAGCTTTCTTT.

This clonotype was counted a single time. The genes are TRBV20-1 and TRBJ1-2; TRBD1 matches at 9 bases. V shed 1 base and J 5 bases; nucleotides not matched to a gene: 2. The CDR3 contains 13 residues. CDR1 DFQATT and CDR2 SNEGSKA come from the germline V gene (reference sequence). In nucleotides, the CDR3 is TGCAGTGCTAGAGTGGACAGGGGTTATGGCTACACCTTC. Its protein is CSARVDRGYGYTF.

The gene calls are TRBV20-1 and TRBJ2-3; D might be TRBD1 or TRBD2, each matching 6 bases. V shed 5 bases and J shed 5 bases, with 17 bases lying between them. The V gene's germline CDR1 is DFQATT and CDR2 SNEGSKA (reference sequence). The CDR3 extends over 14 amino acids. The CDR3 coding sequence is TGCAGTGCTCCCCCTGGTGGGGGGCAAGATACGCAGTATTTT. Translating it yields CSAPPGGGQDTQYF.

V is TRBV28 and J is TRBJ1-6, with 7 bases fitting TRBD1. The ends lost 7 bases at V and 7 bases at J; junction bases unmatched: 7. Germline CDR1 reads MDHEN; CDR2 reads SYDVKM. The CDR3 has 14 residues. Here the CDR3 reads CASMFGTVNSPLHF. The CDR3 region has the DNA TGTGCCAGCATGTTCGGGACAGTCAATTCACCCCTCCACTTT.

The chain is built from TRBV9 and TRBJ2-7; D ambiguous. The CDR3 consists of 13 residues. V lost 3 bases and J 3 bases, leaving 10 bases between the germline ends. Germline-derived CDR1 and CDR2 are SGDLS and YYNGEE. The CDR3 sequence: CASSAEGLYEQYF. CDR3 sequence (DNA): TGTGCCAGCAGCGCTGAAGGGCTCTACGAGCAGTACTTC.

The genes are TRBV29-1 and TRBJ2-1; the match to TRBD1 covers 10 bases. Germline V lookup: CDR1 SQVTM, CDR2 ANQGSEA. CDR3 size: 14 residues. V lost 7 bases, J lost 6 bases, and 9 bases stayed unmatched. The CDR3 loop reads CSEKPGTGVNEQFF. The CDR3 DNA is TGCAGCGAGAAACCCGGGACAGGGGTCAATGAGCAGTTCTTC.